The present T cell receptor beta chain was sequenced within a study of blood T cell repertoires in COVID-19. As for the study in general: The samples span acute and convalescent COVID-19 from the United States, Italy and Spain.

The protocol was immunoSEQ multiplex PCR, while the TCRdb copy is restricted to in-frame clones and leaves out a portion. The sample has a few hundred thousand clones; 70% to 90% are singletons. The CDR3 has 12 residues. Deletions cut 1 base from V and 5 bases from J, with 5 bases between. Germline CDR1 is LGHDT and CDR2 is YNNKEL (reference sequence). This sequence originates from a woman aged 50 to 65 with COVID-19, enrolled during active disease. Sequenced sample: peripheral blood. This chain joins TRBV3-1 (or the pseudogene TRBV3-2) and TRBJ1-1; D call uncertain. The CDR3 here is CASSQGTTEAFF. The CDR3 DNA sequence: TGTGCCAGCAGCCAAGGTACTACTGAAGCTTTCTTT.